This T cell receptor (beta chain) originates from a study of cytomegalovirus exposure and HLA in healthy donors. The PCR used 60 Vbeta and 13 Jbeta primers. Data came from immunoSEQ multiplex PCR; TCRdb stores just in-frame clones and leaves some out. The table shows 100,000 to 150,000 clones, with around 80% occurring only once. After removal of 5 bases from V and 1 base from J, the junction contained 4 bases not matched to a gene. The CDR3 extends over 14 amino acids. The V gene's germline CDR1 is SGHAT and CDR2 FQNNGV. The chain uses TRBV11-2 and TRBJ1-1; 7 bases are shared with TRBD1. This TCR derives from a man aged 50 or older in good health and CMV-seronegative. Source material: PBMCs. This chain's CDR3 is CASSPQGPNTEAFF. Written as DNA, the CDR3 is TGTGCCAGCAGCCCACAGGGGCCGAACACTGAAGCTTTCTTT.